The subject of this entry is one TCR beta chain. Its antigen remains unknown. This specimen belongs to a study of beta chain features in type 1 diabetes. The overall study: No patient-donor differences in age, gender, total cells or subset yield.

Expressed TCRB transcripts were sequenced, since all the RNA that had been isolated was reverse transcribed. Profiled with immunoSEQ multiplex PCR; TCRdb holds only in-frame clones, not every one. The data hold under 350,000 clones, with about 8.5% observed a single time. Study-wide points: Across patients, naive, central memory and Treg TCRB repertoires exhibited apparently greater similarity than was observed across healthy donors. The question of HLA type influencing TCRB rearrangement was one that remained unresolved here. Cells with high TCR expression could be over-represented when cDNA is sequenced.

The germline V gene has CDR1 SGHRS and CDR2 YFSETQ. The V gene lost 6 bases and the J gene lost 2 bases, with 8 bases spanning the gap. There are 12 residues in the CDR3. The specimen sequenced was central memory CD4+ T cells from blood. The V call is TRBV5-1, the J call TRBJ2-5; D may be TRBD1 (5 bases). This TCR was sampled from a woman aged 18-29 years in good health. The CDR3 nucleotides read TGCGCCAGCAAAGCAGGGCAAGAGACCCAGTACTTC. It codes for CASKAGQETQYF.